These 6 T cell receptor beta chains were all obtained from the same sample, sequenced in a study of T cells in Graves' hyperthyroidism and ophthalmopathy. The TCR beta CDR3 regions underwent amplification using RNA transcripts as the source. Initially, a first-round RT-PCR of the TCR CDR3 employed the HTBI primer set. TCRdb independently ran MiXCR on the multiplex PCR reads; one entry per CDR3 protein. This repertoire shows hundreds of thousands of distinct CDR3 sequences, about 15% found once; its top ten account for about 12%. The sequenced sample was blood. The receptors come from a woman between 50 and 59 years old with Graves' ophthalmopathy.

J is TRBJ1-1 and V is TRBV25-1; maybe TRBD1 (6 bases). The germline V and J ends were trimmed by 3 bases and 2 bases, with 13 bases remaining between them. The germline CDR1 and CDR2 sequences are MGHDK and SYGVNS. The CDR3 consists of 15 residues. CDR3: CASSDSRGTNTEAFF. DNA for the CDR3: TGTGCCAGCAGTGACTCCCGAGGGACAAACACTGAAGCTTTCTTT.

This clonotype has a handful of counts. The chain carries TRBV15 and TRBJ2-1; 11 bases line up with TRBD2. Trimming cost V 3 bases and J 5 bases; bases outside gene matches: 6. This CDR3 has 16 residues. Germline loops: CDR1 LNHNV, CDR2 YYDKDF (reference sequence). CDR3 sequence (DNA): TGTGCCACCAGCAGTATAGCGGGAGGGCCCCACAATGAGCAGTTCTTC. It encodes CATSSIAGGPHNEQFF.

This clonotype was observed a handful of times. The J gene is TRBJ2-7, the V gene TRBV5-5, with a possible D match to TRBD1 (6 bases). Germline CDR1 SGHKS, CDR2 YYEKEE (reference sequence). This CDR3 comprises 16 residues. V lost 4 bases to trimming and J lost 0 bases, with 17 bases between them. CDR3 in amino acids: CASSPTPGHSSYEQYF. In DNA form, the CDR3 reads TGTGCCAGCAGCCCGACACCGGGACACTCCTCCTACGAGCAGTACTTC. Complete variable domain (other parts from reference TRBV5-5 and TRBJ2-7): DAGVTQSPTHLIKTRGQQVTLRCSPISGHKSVSWYQQVLGQGPQFIFQYYEKEERGRGNFPDRFSARQFPNYSSELNVNALLLGDSALYLCASSPTPGHSSYEQYFGPGTRLTVT.

This clonotype was seen many times. This CDR3 is CASSQLAGDYEQYF. As DNA, the CDR3 is TGTGCCAGCAGTCAACTAGCGGGAGACTACGAGCAGTACTTC. The chain links TRBV27 to TRBJ2-7; TRBD2 matches at 11 bases. The CDR3 is 14 residues long. Trimming at V came to 5 bases and at J to 3 bases, leaving 3 bases not matched to a gene. Germline CDR1 MNHEY, CDR2 SMNVEV (reference sequence).

This clonotype was picked up many times. This chain connects TRBV20-1 to TRBJ1-1, with D perhaps TRBD1 (6 bases). Per the germline V gene, CDR1 is DFQATT and CDR2 is SNEGSKA (reference sequence). Trimming pared 3 bases from V and 1 base from J, leaving 12 bases between. The CDR3 runs to 14 residues. Written as DNA, the CDR3 is TGCAGTGCTAGGATGACAGGCGCGAACACTGAAGCTTTCTTT. As protein: CSARMTGANTEAFF.

A note on this clonotype: The junction shows a germline mismatch at one end, possibly a read error. The V gene is TRBV10-3, the J gene TRBJ2-5; D not certain. Germline CDR1 and CDR2: ENHRY and SYGVKD. The CDR3 extends over 13 amino acids. The CDR3 nucleotides are TGTGCCATCAGTAAGTCGGTATTAGAGACCCAGTACTTC. It specifies CAISKSVLETQYF.